This note documents a single T cell receptor (beta chain) sequence. This sample was taken from a study of blood T cell repertoires in COVID-19. The wider study: Italy, Spain and the United States were the sources of the convalescent and acute COVID-19 samples. In each case, the material was cDNA or gDNA derived from T cells, B-cell-depleted T cells, or PBMCs.

As processed by the authors: Reference gene primer amplification in the assay estimated nucleated cell counts. TCRdb's copy holds only in-frame clones and misses some; the assay was immunoSEQ multiplex PCR. The DNA was the basis for D and trimming; V, J and clone size are from that table. The repertoire has around 110,000 clones, approximately 82% of them found once; the top ten carry 7.5%. This CDR3 is built from 16 residues. The V gene's germline CDR1 is MGHDK and CDR2 SYGVNS. V was clipped by 1 base and J by 9 bases; unmatched bases: 12. The clonotype comes from a man between 65 and 85 years old with active or convalescent COVID-19. The source material was peripheral blood. The chain is built from TRBV25-1 and TRBJ1-5, with 7 positions matching TRBD1. Here the CDR3 reads CASSEWGTGAEGPQHF. The CDR3 DNA reads TGTGCCAGCAGTGAATGGGGTACAGGGGCCGAAGGGCCCCAGCATTTT. Supplemented by reference TRBV25-1 and TRBJ1-5, the full variable domain reads EADIYQTPRYLVIGTGKKITLECSQTMGHDKMYWYQQDPGMELHLIHYSYGVNSTEKGDLSSESTVSRIRTEHFPLTLESARPSHTSQYLCASSEWGTGAEGPQHFGDGTRLSIL.